The 23 T cell receptor beta chains reported below all come from one sample, sequenced in a study of neoadjuvant nivolumab and ipilimumab in lung cancer. Profiling relied on immunoSEQ multiplex PCR, and the TCRdb table lists in-frame clones only, not all of them. The sample consists of some 9,700 clones, around 77% of them appearing once. The sequencing used tumor tissue, collected after neoadjuvant nivolumab, alone or with ipilimumab, at or shortly before surgery. The receptors derive from an adult with non-small cell lung cancer. Some clones in this sample may be carry-over from other donors' samples.

The V gene is TRBV4-2, the J gene TRBJ2-1; a possible D gene is TRBD2 (5 bases). CDR1 is LGHNA and CDR2 is YNFKEQ in the germline V gene. Trimming removed 0 bases at V and 2 bases at J, with 11 bases between. There are 16 residues in the CDR3. The CDR3 coding sequence is TGTGCCAGCAGCCAAGAACCGGATAGCGCCTACAATGAGCAGTTCTTC. This sequence encodes CASSQEPDSAYNEQFF.

The chain uses TRBV2 and TRBJ1-1; the D is unclear. Between the trimmed V and J ends, which lost 4 bases and 7 bases, there was a span of 7 bases. This CDR3 is 11 amino acids long. Germline V gene data show CDR1 as SNHLY and CDR2 as FYNNEI. The CDR3 loop is CASSGYGEAFF. DNA of the CDR3: TGTGCCAGCAGTGGCTACGGTGAAGCTTTCTTT.

The rearrangement joins TRBV5-5 to TRBJ1-2; tentative D call: TRBD1 (5 bases). The germline V and J ends were trimmed by 0 bases and 10 bases, with 10 bases remaining between them. CDR3 size: 12 residues. Looked up from germline, CDR1 is SGHKS and CDR2 is YYEKEE (reference sequence). The CDR3 DNA sequence: TGTGCCAGCAGCTTGGGGGCAGGGTTCTACACCTTC. This codes for CASSLGAGFYTF.

This sequence joins TRBV11-2 and TRBJ2-1; 10 nucleotides align to TRBD2. This CDR3 region has 15 residues. V lost 4 bases and J lost 4; bases outside the gene matches: 4. The germline CDR1 and CDR2 sequences are SGHAT and FQNNGV. The CDR3 nucleotides read TGTGCCAGCAGCTGGTCTAGCGGGGGATACAATGAGCAGTTCTTC. It encodes CASSWSSGGYNEQFF.

This CDR3 is CAISDVETSGYYEQYF. The DNA of the CDR3 is TGTGCCATCAGTGACGTTGAGACTAGCGGATACTACGAGCAGTACTTC. The chain is built from TRBV10-3 and TRBJ2-7; the match to TRBD2 covers 9 bases. The CDR3 runs 16 residues. Losses at the gene ends were 3 bases for V and 3 bases for J; bases not matched to a gene: 9. The germline CDR1 and CDR2 sequences are ENHRY and SYGVKD.

This chain joins TRBV7-8 and TRBJ2-7, with 7 bases aligning to TRBD1. The CDR3 spans 14 residues. Germline V CDR1 and CDR2: SGHVS, FQNEAQ. J lost 2 bases, V lost 6 bases, and 7 bases had no gene match. CDR3 bases: TGTGCCAGCAGTTTTAGGACAGGACCCTACGAGCAGTACTTC. This translates into CASSFRTGPYEQYF.

J is TRBJ2-7 and V is TRBV13; 15 bases match TRBD2. The CDR3 runs to 16 residues. Germline-derived CDR1 and CDR2 are PRHDT and FYEKMQ (reference sequence). Germline trimming cut 5 bases from V and 7 bases from J; bases unmatched to any gene: 9. For the CDR3, the DNA is TGTGCCAGCAGCCGGACTAGCGGGAGGGCCATGGGGGAGCAGTACTTC. Residues: CASSRTSGRAMGEQYF.

This clone appeared a few times. The V gene is TRBV6-1, the J gene TRBJ2-1, with D maybe TRBD2 (6 bases). The germline CDR1 and CDR2 sequences are MNHNS and SASEGT. The CDR3 covers 17 residues. V lost 4 bases and J 2 bases, leaving 18 bases between the germline ends. The CDR3 sequence: CASSARLGGKTYNEQFF. CDR3 DNA: TGTGCCAGCAGTGCCCGACTGGGGGGTAAGACCTACAATGAGCAGTTCTTC.

The chain links TRBV4-3 to TRBJ2-7; D not certain. The germline gives CDR1 LGHNA, CDR2 YSLEER. The CDR3 is 15 amino acids. The germline V and J ends were trimmed by 0 bases and 2 bases, with 11 bases remaining between them. CDR3 protein: CASSQDRLTTYEQYF. CDR3 DNA sequence: TGCGCCAGCAGCCAAGATCGTCTCACTACCTACGAGCAGTACTTC.

This chain joins TRBV5-6 and TRBJ1-2; D might be TRBD1 (6 bases). The CDR3 runs 15 residues. With 3 bases removed from V and 4 bases from J, the gap between germline ends came to 16 bases. CDR1 is SGHDT and CDR2 is YYEEEE in the germline V gene. In DNA, the CDR3 is TGTGCCAGCAGCTGGGATGTAACAGGGAGCTATGGCTACACCTTC. It specifies CASSWDVTGSYGYTF.

This rearrangement joins TRBV5-5 to TRBJ1-2; 9 bases match TRBD1. J lost 5 bases, V lost 4 bases, and 3 bases had no gene match. The CDR3 length is 13 residues. The germline gives CDR1 SGHKS, CDR2 YYEKEE (reference sequence). In nucleotides, the CDR3 is TGTGCCAGCAGCCCGACAGGGGGATATGGCTACACCTTC. This encodes CASSPTGGYGYTF.

The CDR3 spells CASSLAGSTDTQYF. CDR3 bases: TGTGCCAGCAGCTTGGCCGGCAGCACAGATACGCAGTATTTT. This chain joins TRBV5-4 and TRBJ2-3, with no clear D. This CDR3 is built from 14 residues. The germline V and J ends were trimmed by 0 bases and 0 bases, with 5 bases remaining between them. Per the germline V gene, CDR1 is SGHNT and CDR2 is YYREEE (reference sequence).

V usage is TRBV4-1 and J usage is TRBJ2-3; maybe TRBD2 (6 bases). Trimming removed 6 bases from V and 3 bases from J, with 19 bases in between. CDR1 is MGHRA and CDR2 is YSYEKL in the germline V gene. The CDR3 is made up of 16 amino acids. CDR3 amino acids: CASRSMKRVGTDTQYF. The CDR3 bases are TGCGCCAGCAGGTCCATGAAGCGGGTGGGGACAGATACGCAGTATTTT.

The V gene is TRBV11-3, the J gene TRBJ2-1, with no clear D. V shed 5 bases and J shed 8 bases, with 10 bases lying between them. Germline CDR1 reads SGHNT; CDR2 reads YENEEA. The CDR3 sequence is 12 residues long. CDR3 residues: CASSQRGHEQFF. CDR3 nucleotides: TGTGCCAGCAGCCAACGAGGACATGAGCAGTTCTTC.

The CDR3 DNA reads as TGTGCCAGCTCACCAAATCCGGGACAGGGGACCACAGATACGCAGTATTTT. Amino acid sequence: CASSPNPGQGTTDTQYF. The chain employs TRBV18 and TRBJ2-3; 10 bases are a match to TRBD1. The junction had 7 bases not matched to a gene; V was cut back by 2 bases and J by 2 bases. CDR1 and CDR2 (germline): KGHSH, LQKENI. The CDR3 has 17 amino acids.

This chain connects TRBV5-1 to TRBJ2-7; D is possibly TRBD1 or TRBD2 (5 bases each). CDR1 and CDR2 (germline): SGHRS, YFSETQ. The CDR3 has 15 residues. Trimming took off 0 bases at V and 4 bases at J, with 14 bases between the two ends. The CDR3 region has the DNA TGCGCCAGCAGCTTGGACACGGGGCCGGGATACGAGCAGTACTTC. Protein sequence: CASSLDTGPGYEQYF.

This rearrangement joins TRBV7-9 to TRBJ1-1; tentative D call: TRBD1 (5 bases). The V end was cut by 5 bases, the J end by 1 base, with 11 bases between. Germline values: CDR1 SEHNR, CDR2 FQNEAQ (reference sequence). The CDR3 has 14 amino acids. The chain's CDR3 is CASSTGGGNTEAFF. The CDR3 region has the DNA TGTGCCAGCAGCACAGGCGGGGGGAACACTGAAGCTTTCTTT.

The chain employs TRBV18 and TRBJ2-7, with unresolved D. The V end lost 5 bases, the J end lost 7 bases, and 21 bases lay between the germline ends. The germline gives CDR1 KGHSH, CDR2 LQKENI. This CDR3 comprises 15 residues. The CDR3 nucleotides read TGTGCCAGCTCAGCTTCCGGGCAAAAGGGCCTTGAGCAGTACTTC. Its protein is CASSASGQKGLEQYF.

The rearrangement links TRBV7-8 to TRBJ1-5; no reliable D call. Trimming shortened V by 2 bases and J by 7 bases, and 9 bases separated the two germline ends. CDR1 and CDR2 (germline): SGHVS, FQNEAQ. The CDR3 totals 13 residues. The CDR3 DNA is TGTGCCAGCAGCTTATCGGAGATACAGCCCCAGCATTTT. As protein: CASSLSEIQPQHF.

The chain joins TRBV9 to TRBJ2-5, with D uncertain. The DNA end is more similar to TRBJ2-7, so the J call may be wrong. The CDR3 covers 13 residues. The germline CDR1 and CDR2 sequences are SGDLS and YYNGEE. CDR3 in amino acids: CASSVAPSYEQYF. CDR3 coding DNA: TGTGCCAGCAGCGTAGCTCCCTCCTACGAGCAGTACTTC.

This clone was counted once. V gene TRBV5-1 combines with J gene TRBJ2-7; 7 nucleotides match TRBD1. CDR1 is SGHRS, CDR2 YFSETQ, per germline. The CDR3 totals 14 residues. With 4 bases clipped from V and 2 bases from J, the junction kept 6 bases outside the gene matches. The CDR3 coding sequence is TGCGCCAGCAGCCCCCCGGGACAGACCTACGAGCAGTACTTC. It codes for CASSPPGQTYEQYF.

CDR3 in amino acids: CASSQNDEQYF. The CDR3 region has the DNA TGTGCCAGCAGCCAAAATGACGAGCAGTACTTC. This chain connects TRBV14 to TRBJ2-7; D remains unclear. The CDR3 sequence is 11 residues long. Per the germline V gene, CDR1 is SGHDN and CDR2 is FVKESK. The germline V and J ends were trimmed by 2 bases and 5 bases, with 4 bases remaining between them.

The V and J genes are TRBV4-2 and TRBJ1-2; D unresolved. Trimming left V 0 bases short and J 4 bases short, with 12 bases between. Per germline, CDR1 LGHNA and CDR2 YNFKEQ. The CDR3 totals 15 residues. CDR3 in amino acids: CASSQDPTLGYGYTF. CDR3 coding DNA: TGTGCCAGCAGCCAAGATCCCACGCTGGGCTATGGCTACACCTTC.